The sample holds one count of the clone carrying this TCR beta chain. Its antigen is undetermined. This sample was included in a study of Ad26.COV2.S vaccination and SARS-CoV-2 variants. Study at large: This donor came from the COV1001 trial of Ad26.COV2.S. Study-wide results and caveats: The authors reported substantial breadth in spike-specific CD8+ and CD4+ T cell responses after vaccination.

Sequencing was performed with immunoSEQ multiplex PCR; in TCRdb, only in-frame clones are kept and a portion is missing. The sample has about 330,000 clones, about 90% seen once; the top ten hold around 5.5%. Germline CDR1 is SEHNR and CDR2 is FQNEAQ (reference sequence). The CDR3 contains 15 residues. Trimming removed 5 bases at V and 7 bases at J, with 15 bases between. As to treatment: around 19 received Ad26.COV2.S at low or high dose, single or two shots; five or six received placebo; per-sample allocation not given. Samples were taken on day 63 after the first vaccine or placebo injection. The sequence derives from a person between 18 and 65 years old who received the Ad26.COV2.S COVID-19 vaccine or a placebo. V usage is TRBV7-9 and J usage is TRBJ1-6; D is unresolved. The sequencing here drew on peripheral blood, taken in a trial of Ad26.COV2.S vaccine versus placebo. CDR3 sequence: CASSPPLGLNSPLHF. Here the CDR3 DNA reads TGTGCCAGCAGCCCTCCTTTGGGGTTGAATTCACCCCTCCACTTT.